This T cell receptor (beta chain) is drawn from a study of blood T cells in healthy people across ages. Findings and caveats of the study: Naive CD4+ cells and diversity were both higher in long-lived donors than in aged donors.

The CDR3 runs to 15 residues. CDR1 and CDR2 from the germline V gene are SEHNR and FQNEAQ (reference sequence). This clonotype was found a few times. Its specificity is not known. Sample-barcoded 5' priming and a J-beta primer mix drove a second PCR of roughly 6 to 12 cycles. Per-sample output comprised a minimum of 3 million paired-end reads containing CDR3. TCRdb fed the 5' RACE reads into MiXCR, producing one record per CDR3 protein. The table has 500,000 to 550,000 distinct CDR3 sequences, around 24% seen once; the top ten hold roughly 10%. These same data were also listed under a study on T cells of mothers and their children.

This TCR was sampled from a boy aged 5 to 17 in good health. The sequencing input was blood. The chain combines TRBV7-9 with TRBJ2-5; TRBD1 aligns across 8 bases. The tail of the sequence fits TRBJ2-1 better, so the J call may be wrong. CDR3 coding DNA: TGTGCCAGCAGCTTAGAAGTGGACAGGGACAATGAGCAGTTCTTC. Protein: CASSLEVDRDNEQFF.